A single sample gave rise to the 2 T cell receptor beta chains below, sequenced in a study of CD8 T cells in Susac syndrome. An input of about 0.5 to 1 ug of RNA was subjected to reverse transcription using random hexamers. TCRdb called the immunoSEQ multiplex PCR reads again in MiXCR, with one record for every CDR3 protein. The sample records a few hundred thousand distinct CDR3 sequences, roughly 93% being singletons. Sequencing was carried out using CD4+ T cells from PBMCs. Receptors were obtained from a human donor with Susac syndrome.

The chain joins TRBV11-1 to TRBJ1-6; TRBD1 matches 9 bases. Unmatched junction bases numbered 8, after V lost 5 bases and J lost 6 bases. Germline V gives CDR1 SGHAT, CDR2 FQDESV (reference sequence). The CDR3 covers 16 residues. The CDR3: CASSPSTGGINSPLHF. DNA for the CDR3: TGTGCCAGCAGCCCTTCGACAGGGGGTATTAATTCACCCCTCCACTTT.

This clonotype has a handful of counts. The chain couples TRBV14 to TRBJ1-1; the D gene is possibly TRBD1 (6 bases). The CDR3 length is 14 residues. V lost 0 bases and J lost 7, with 12 bases in between. Germline CDR1 is SGHDN and CDR2 is FVKESK. CDR3 nucleotide sequence: TGTGCCAGCAGCCAAGACCTAACAGGGAATGAAGCTTTCTTT. Its protein is CASSQDLTGNEAFF.